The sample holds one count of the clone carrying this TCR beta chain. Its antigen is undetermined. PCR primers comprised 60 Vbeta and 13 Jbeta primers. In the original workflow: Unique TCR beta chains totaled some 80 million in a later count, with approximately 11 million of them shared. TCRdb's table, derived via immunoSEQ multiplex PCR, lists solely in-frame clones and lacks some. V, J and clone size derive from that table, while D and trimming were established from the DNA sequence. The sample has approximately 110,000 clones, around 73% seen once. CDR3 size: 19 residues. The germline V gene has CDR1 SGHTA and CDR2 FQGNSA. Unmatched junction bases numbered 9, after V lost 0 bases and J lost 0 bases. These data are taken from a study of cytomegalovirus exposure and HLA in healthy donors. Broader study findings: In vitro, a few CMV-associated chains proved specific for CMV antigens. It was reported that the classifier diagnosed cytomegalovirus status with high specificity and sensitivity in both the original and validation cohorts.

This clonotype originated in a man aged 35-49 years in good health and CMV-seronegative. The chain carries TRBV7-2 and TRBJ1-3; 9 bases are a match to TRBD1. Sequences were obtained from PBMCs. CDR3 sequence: CASSLAQWDRAISGNTIYF. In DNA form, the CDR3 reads TGTGCCAGCAGCTTAGCGCAATGGGACAGGGCTATCTCTGGAAACACCATATATTTT. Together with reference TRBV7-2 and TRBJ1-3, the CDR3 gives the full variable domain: GAGVSQSPSNKVTEKGKDVELRCDPISGHTALYWYRQSLGQGLEFLIYFQGNSAPDKSGLPSDRFSAERTGGSVSTLTIQRTQQEDSAVYLCASSLAQWDRAISGNTIYFGEGSWLTVV.